This is a list of T cell receptor beta chains from one sample in a study of cytomegalovirus exposure and HLA in healthy donors. TCRdb's table, derived via immunoSEQ multiplex PCR, lists solely in-frame clones and lacks some. This sample yields over 150,000 clones, of which 70% to 90% are seen a single time; approximately 20% belongs to the top ten. The specimen was PBMCs. These receptors originate from a man between 18 and 35 years old in good health and CMV-seropositive. Each CDR3 is given with its conserved first and last residue. The D gene is left open where the match is weak. Expanded clones are given a class, and other clones once, few, many or no size at all.

V gene	D gene	J gene	clone size	CDR3 protein	CDR3 DNA
TRBV9	TRBD1	TRBJ2-5	once	CASSATGGGETQYF	TGTGCCAGCAGCGCGACAGGGGGCGGGGAGACCCAGTACTTC
TRBV7-2	TRBD2	TRBJ2-7	.	CASSFGLADSSYEQYF	TGTGCCAGCAGCTTTGGACTAGCGGATAGCTCCTACGAGCAGTACTTC
TRBV7-9	TRBD1	TRBJ2-7	.	CASSPGQGAYEQYF	TGTGCCAGCAGCCCGGGACAGGGGGCCTACGAGCAGTACTTC
TRBV7-3	.	TRBJ2-7	.	CASSPAAGPNYEQYF	TGTGCCAGCAGTCCTGCTGCGGGGCCTAACTACGAGCAGTACTTC
TRBV11-2	.	TRBJ2-7	.	CASSQGLGWAYEQYF	TGTGCCAGCAGCCAGGGACTTGGTTGGGCGTACGAGCAGTACTTC
TRBV6-5	.	TRBJ2-7	.	CASRERTTYEQYF	TGTGCCAGCAGGGAGAGAACGACCTACGAGCAGTACTTC
TRBV6-5	TRBD2	TRBJ2-1	.	CASKRLAAYNEQFF	TGTGCCAGCAAAAGACTAGCCGCCTACAATGAGCAGTTCTTC
TRBV4-3	.	TRBJ2-7	.	CASSQEARIAGEQYF	TGCGCCAGCAGCCAAGAAGCCAGGATTGCTGGCGAGCAGTACTTC
TRBV7-9	TRBD1	TRBJ1-1	.	CASSARQGPNTEAFF	TGTGCCAGCAGCGCCAGACAGGGTCCGAACACTGAAGCTTTCTTT
TRBV6-5	.	TRBJ2-3	.	CASSPLDWDTQYF	TGTGCCAGCAGTCCCCTAGATTGGGATACGCAGTATTTT
TRBV5-6	.	TRBJ1-1	.	CASSLPVFGNTEAFF	TGTGCCAGCAGCCTGCCCGTCTTCGGGAACACTGAAGCTTTCTTT
TRBV5-5	.	TRBJ1-1	.	CASSHLRSGLNTEAFF	TGTGCCAGCAGCCACCTGAGGTCGGGGTTGAACACTGAAGCTTTCTTT
TRBV6-5	.	TRBJ1-2	.	CASSPTRNYGYTF	TGTGCCAGCAGTCCGACAAGAAACTATGGCTACACCTTC
TRBV6-5	TRBD2	TRBJ2-5	.	CATAGGETQYF	TGTGCCACTGCGGGGGGAGAGACCCAGTACTTC
TRBV5-1	TRBD1	TRBJ2-4	.	CASSLGTGAAKDIQYF	TGCGCCAGCAGCTTGGGGACAGGGGCCGCCAAGGACATTCAGTACTTC
TRBV14	TRBD2	TRBJ2-3	.	CASSQSLAGYTDTQYF	TGTGCCAGCAGCCAATCCCTAGCGGGATATACAGATACGCAGTATTTT
TRBV12-5	.	TRBJ1-3	.	CASEPGSGNTIYF	TGTGCTAGTGAGCCGGGGTCTGGAAACACCATATATTTT
TRBV7-9	.	TRBJ1-1	.	CASSLGGRGGTEAFF	TGTGCCAGCAGCTTAGGCGGCAGAGGTGGCACTGAAGCTTTCTTT
TRBV7-2	.	TRBJ1-5	.	CASSLDRGNSNQPQHF	TGTGCCAGCAGCTTAGATAGGGGAAATAGCAATCAGCCCCAGCATTTT
TRBV18	.	TRBJ1-5	once	CASSPAGQSNQPQHF	TGTGCCAGCTCACCGGCAGGGCAGAGCAATCAGCCCCAGCATTTT
TRBV7-9	.	TRBJ2-7	once	CASSPHYEQYF	TGTGCCAGCAGCCCCCACTACGAGCAGTACTTC
TRBV27	.	TRBJ1-2	.	CASRTGGAGYGYTF	TGTGCCAGCAGGACTGGGGGGGCGGGCTATGGCTACACCTTC